The 5 T cell receptor beta chains below were found in one sample sequenced in a study of T cell responses to AZD1222 COVID-19 vaccine (dated by TCRdb to the early 2020s). The time point label corresponds to: about 28 days (+/-7) after the second vaccine dose. Library preparation was by the immunoSEQ multiplex PCR assay. TCRdb stores this immuneACCESS table with in-frame sequences only. Part of the clones is absent; in the studies checked, under half of the shortfall reflects unresolved V genes, and no reason is known for the rest. This sample lists about 150,000 clones; 85% to 90% were detected once. Over 4.5% of the sample goes to the ten largest clones. Sequenced here: peripheral blood, sampled 28 days after the second AZD1222 dose. Source of these receptors: an adult who received the AZD1222 COVID-19 vaccine.

This chain joins TRBV7-8 and TRBJ1-2; TRBD1 agrees at 7 bases. The CDR3 contains 15 residues. V shed 1 base, J shed 4 bases, and the junction held 6 bases outside the gene matches. CDR1 SGHVS and CDR2 FQNEAQ come from the germline V gene. CDR3 nucleotides: TGTGCCAGCAGCTTAGAGTCGCGACAGGGCTATGGCTACACCTTC. It is translated as CASSLESRQGYGYTF.

This chain connects TRBV12-3 or TRBV12-4 to TRBJ1-2; no reliable D call. V lost 3 bases and J 6 bases, leaving 11 bases between the germline ends. The CDR3 extends over 13 amino acids. The CDR3 reads CASSLRASDGYTF. CDR3 bases: TGTGCCAGCAGTTTGAGGGCTTCGGATGGCTACACCTTC.

The gene calls are TRBV19 and TRBJ1-2; TRBD1 is a possible D gene (5 bases). Germline CDR1 reads LNHDA; CDR2 reads SQIVND (reference sequence). Trimming stripped 7 bases from V and 2 bases from J, with 17 bases between. CDR3 length: 15 residues. The CDR3, as DNA: TGTGCCAGTACTCCTGGGCCAGGGATCAACTATGGCTACACCTTC. Its protein product is CASTPGPGINYGYTF.

This clone has just one count. This sequence joins TRBV19 and TRBJ2-1; 12 nucleotides align to TRBD2. After removal of 10 bases from V and 6 bases from J, the junction contained 13 bases not matched to a gene. The CDR3 has 16 amino acids. Germline lookup yields CDR1 LNHDA and CDR2 SQIVND (reference sequence). CDR3 bases: TGTGCCACCGCCTTCCATCCTAGCGGGGGGGCCAATGAGCAGTTCTTC. Its translation: CATAFHPSGGANEQFF.

The gene calls are TRBV10-3 and TRBJ2-7; a possible D gene is TRBD1 (6 bases). V was trimmed by 2 bases and J by 4 bases, leaving 15 bases between them. The CDR3 consists of 15 residues. Germline CDR1 reads ENHRY; CDR2 reads SYGVKD. This CDR3 is CAISEVGTQTYEQYF. The CDR3 DNA reads as TGTGCCATCAGTGAGGTCGGGACACAAACTTACGAGCAGTACTTC.